The entry that follows covers one T cell receptor beta chain sequence. Its antigen is not identified. This sample's TCRbeta library carried unique molecular identifier barcodes. TCRdb fed the PCR reads into MiXCR, producing one record per CDR3 protein. The data contain tens of thousands of distinct CDR3 sequences, 12% to 15% of them singletons. These data are taken from a study of T-cell reconstitution after alpha-beta-depleted transplantation in children. The study's findings and limits: Fresh T-cell production supplied most of the T-cell counts and diversity seen one year after transplant. There were some patients whose high TCRbeta diversity at day 60 came from surviving recipient T cells and thymic progenitors. Reported findings indicate that, about two months after transplant, alpha-beta T cells came from several hundred expanded clones, which were derived from non-depleted graft cells.

The V gene lost 0 bases and the J gene lost 8 bases, with 13 bases spanning the gap. This CDR3 is built from 15 residues. In germline, CDR1 is LGHNA, CDR2 YNFKEQ. V gene TRBV4-2 combines with J gene TRBJ1-4, with unresolved D. The origin of this receptor is a male patient between 2 and 10 years old who had a stem cell transplant for acute lymphoblastic leukemia, so the T cells may come from the graft donor. This material consisted of PBMCs, mostly from graft donor cells, taken 180 days after TCRalphabeta/CD19-depleted stem cell transplant. CDR3 protein: CASSQEEAPGEKLFF. In DNA, the CDR3 is TGTGCCAGCAGCCAAGAAGAGGCCCCGGGGGAAAAACTGTTTTTT.